This T cell receptor (beta chain) was identified in a study of blood T cell repertoires in COVID-19. Study information: Samples taken during acute and convalescent COVID-19 were collected in the United States, Italy and Spain. PBMCs, B-cell-depleted T cells, or T cells provided the cDNA or gDNA that made up the material.

V lost 7 bases and J lost 0, with 10 bases in between. The CDR3 is 14 amino acids. Germline V gives CDR1 MNHNS, CDR2 SASEGT. The assay was immunoSEQ multiplex PCR, and TCRdb's table has in-frame clones only and misses some. Of about 240,000 clones listed, roughly 83% are singletons. The clonotype comes from a woman older than 75 with acute or convalescent COVID-19. This chain uses TRBV6-1 with TRBJ1-5; a possible D gene is TRBD1 (5 bases). Sequencing was carried out using peripheral blood. The CDR3, as DNA: TGTGCCAGCATGAACAGGAATAGCAATCAGCCCCAGCATTTT. Translating gives CASMNRNSNQPQHF.